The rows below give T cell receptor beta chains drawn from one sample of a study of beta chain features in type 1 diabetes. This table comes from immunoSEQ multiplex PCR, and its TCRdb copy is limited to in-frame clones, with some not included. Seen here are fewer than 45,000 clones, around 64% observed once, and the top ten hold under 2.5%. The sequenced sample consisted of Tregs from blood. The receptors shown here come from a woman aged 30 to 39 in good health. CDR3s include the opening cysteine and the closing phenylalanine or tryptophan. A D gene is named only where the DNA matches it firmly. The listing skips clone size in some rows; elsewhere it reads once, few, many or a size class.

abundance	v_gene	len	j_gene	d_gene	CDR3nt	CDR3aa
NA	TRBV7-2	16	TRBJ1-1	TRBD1	TGTGCCAGCAGCTTAGACCGGACAGGGAAGAACACTGAAGCTTTCTTT	CASSLDRTGKNTEAFF
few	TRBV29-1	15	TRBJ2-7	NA	TGCAGCGCCCGAGGGCAGGGGCCGCCAGGCTACGAGCAGTACTTC	CSARGQGPPGYEQYF
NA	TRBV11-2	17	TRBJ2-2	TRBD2	TGTGCCAGCAGCTTAGATACCCTGTGGGGGGGTGCGGGGGAGCTGTTTTTT	CASSLDTLWGGAGELFF
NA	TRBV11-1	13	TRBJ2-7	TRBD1	TGTGCCAGCAGCCGAAGACAGGGCTACGAGCAGTACTTC	CASSRRQGYEQYF
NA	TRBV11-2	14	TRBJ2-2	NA	TGTGCCAGCAGCTTGCCAGGGCTCACCGGGGAGCTGTTTTTT	CASSLPGLTGELFF
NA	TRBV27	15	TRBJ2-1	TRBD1	TGTGCCAGCAGTTTGAGGGACAGGGGGAGGAATGAGCAGTTCTTC	CASSLRDRGRNEQFF
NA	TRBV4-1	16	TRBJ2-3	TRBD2	TGCGCCAGCAGCCAGGGACTAGCGGGTCTCACAGATACGCAGTATTTT	CASSQGLAGLTDTQYF
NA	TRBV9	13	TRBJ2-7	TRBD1	TGTGCCAGCAGCACTCGACAGGGCTACGAGCAGTACTTC	CASSTRQGYEQYF
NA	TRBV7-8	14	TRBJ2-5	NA	TGTGCCAGCAGCCGACGACAGAACCAAGAGACCCAGTACTTC	CASSRRQNQETQYF
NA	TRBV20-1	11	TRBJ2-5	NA	TGCAGTGCTAGAGCGGGAGAGACCCAGTACTTC	CSARAGETQYF
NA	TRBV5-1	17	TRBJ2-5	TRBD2	TGCGCCAGCAGCTTGACTAGCGGGAGGGGGGGACAAGAGACCCAGTACTTC	CASSLTSGRGGQETQYF
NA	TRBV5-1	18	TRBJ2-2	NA	TGCGCCAGCAGCTTGGCGGCTGTCGGTGCGGGAACCACCGGGGAGCTGTTTTTT	CASSLAAVGAGTTGELFF
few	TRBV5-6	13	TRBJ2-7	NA	TGTGCCAGCAGCTTTTCAGTTCCGGGCGAGCAGTACTTC	CASSFSVPGEQYF
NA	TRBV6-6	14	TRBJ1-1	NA	TGTGCCAGCAGTTACGGAGGTTGGGACACTGAAGCTTTCTTT	CASSYGGWDTEAFF
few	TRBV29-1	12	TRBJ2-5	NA	TGCAGCGTTGGCAGAGGGTCGGAGACCCAGTACTTC	CSVGRGSETQYF
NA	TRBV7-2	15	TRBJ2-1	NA	TGTGCCAGCAGCTTAAATCTAGGCCGGTACAATGAGCAGTTCTTC	CASSLNLGRYNEQFF
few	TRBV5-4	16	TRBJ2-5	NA	TGTGCCAGCAGCTTGGTGGGGTGGGGCCAGGGGGAGACCCAGTACTTC	CASSLVGWGQGETQYF
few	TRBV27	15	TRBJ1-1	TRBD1	TGTGCCAGCAAGGGATTTCCGGGACAGGGGACTGAAGCTTTCTTT	CASKGFPGQGTEAFF
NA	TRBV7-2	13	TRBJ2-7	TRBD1	TGTGCCAGCAGCCAGGGACAGGGTGGCGAGCAGTACTTC	CASSQGQGGEQYF
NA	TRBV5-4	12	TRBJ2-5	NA	TGTGCCAGCAGCTTGTGGAGAGAGACCCAGTACTTC	CASSLWRETQYF
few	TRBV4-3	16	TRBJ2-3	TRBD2	TGCGCCAGCAGCCAAGATCTAGCGGGAGGTACAGATACGCAGTATTTT	CASSQDLAGGTDTQYF
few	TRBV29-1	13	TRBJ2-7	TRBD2	TGCAGCGCACGGACTAGCGCGACCTACGAGCAGTACTTC	CSARTSATYEQYF
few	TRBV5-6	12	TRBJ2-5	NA	TGTGCCAGCAGCTTGTTTACGGGATCCCAGTACTTC	CASSLFTGSQYF
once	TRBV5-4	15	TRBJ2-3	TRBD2	TGTGCCAGCAGCTTGAAACTAGCGGAAACAGATACGCAGTATTTT	CASSLKLAETDTQYF
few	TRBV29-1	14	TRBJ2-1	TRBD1	TGCAGCGTTTCCGACAGGGGGCGATACAATGAGCAGTTCTTC	CSVSDRGRYNEQFF
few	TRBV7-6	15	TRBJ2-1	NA	TGTGCCAGCAGCAGCCGGACAGAGTTCTACAATGAGCAGTTCTTC	CASSSRTEFYNEQFF
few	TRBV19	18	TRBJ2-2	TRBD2	TGTGCCAGTAGGAAGCTAGCGGGAGGGCCCGGTTTCACCGGGGAGCTGTTTTTT	CASRKLAGGPGFTGELFF
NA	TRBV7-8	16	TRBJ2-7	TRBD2	TGTGCCAGCAGCTCCCTCCAACTAGCGGGAATCTACGAGCAGTACTTC	CASSSLQLAGIYEQYF
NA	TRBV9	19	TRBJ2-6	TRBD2	TGTGCCAGCAGCGTAGATGGTGGGCTAGCGGGAACTGGGGCCAACGTCCTGACTTTC	CASSVDGGLAGTGANVLTF
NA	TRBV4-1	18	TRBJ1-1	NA	TGCGCCAGCAGCCAAGATCCGCGTAGTATGCTCAAGAACACTGAAGCTTTCTTT	CASSQDPRSMLKNTEAFF
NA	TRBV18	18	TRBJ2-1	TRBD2	TGTGCCAGCTCACCTTTTAGGACTAGCGGGTTCTTCTACAATGAGCAGTTCTTC	CASSPFRTSGFFYNEQFF
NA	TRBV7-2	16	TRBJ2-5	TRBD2	TGTGCCAGCAGCCCCCAGGGGCTAGCGGGAGTTGAGACCCAGTACTTC	CASSPQGLAGVETQYF
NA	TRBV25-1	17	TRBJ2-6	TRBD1	TGTGCCAGCAGTGTCAGGGGGCTCTACTCTGGGGCCAACGTCCTGACTTTC	CASSVRGLYSGANVLTF
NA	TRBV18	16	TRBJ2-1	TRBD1	TGTGCCAGCTCTCCACCCGCGACAGGGCTTTACAATGAGCAGTTCTTC	CASSPPATGLYNEQFF
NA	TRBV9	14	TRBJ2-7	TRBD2	TGTGCCAGCAGCGAGGGGACTAGCGGCTACGAGCAGTACTTC	CASSEGTSGYEQYF
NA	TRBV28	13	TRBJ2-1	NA	TGTGCCAGCAGTTTAGTACAGGGCATTGAGCAGTTCTTC	CASSLVQGIEQFF
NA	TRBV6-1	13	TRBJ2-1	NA	TGTGCCAGCAGGACCAGGGTCGGCGGCACACAGTTCTTC	CASRTRVGGTQFF
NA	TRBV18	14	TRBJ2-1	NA	TGTGCCAGCTCACCATATCAAGGGAGAAATGAGCAGTTCTTC	CASSPYQGRNEQFF
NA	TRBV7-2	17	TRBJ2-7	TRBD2	TGTGCCAGCAGCTTGCAAGGACTAGCGGGTAGTAGATACGAGCAGTACTTC	CASSLQGLAGSRYEQYF
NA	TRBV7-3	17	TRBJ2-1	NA	TGTGCCAGCAGCTTACGGGAGATAGGGGGCTTCCCCAATGAGCAGTTCTTC	CASSLREIGGFPNEQFF
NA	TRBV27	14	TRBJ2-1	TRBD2	TGTGCCAGCAGAATGGGACTAGCGGGAGTGGTCCAGTTCTTC	CASRMGLAGVVQFF
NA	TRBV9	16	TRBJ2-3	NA	TGTGCCAGCAGCCCTCCCCGGGGGGCGGGAGACGATACGCAGTATTTT	CASSPPRGAGDDTQYF